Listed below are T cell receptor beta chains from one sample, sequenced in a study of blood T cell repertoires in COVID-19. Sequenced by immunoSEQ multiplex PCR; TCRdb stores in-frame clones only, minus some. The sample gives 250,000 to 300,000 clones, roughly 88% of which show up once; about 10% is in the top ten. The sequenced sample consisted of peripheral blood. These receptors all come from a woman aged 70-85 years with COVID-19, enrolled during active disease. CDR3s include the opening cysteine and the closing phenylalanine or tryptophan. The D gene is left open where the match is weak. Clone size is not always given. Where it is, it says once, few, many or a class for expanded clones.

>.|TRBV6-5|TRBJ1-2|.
CASSLGAGGGYTF
TGTGCCAGCAGTCTAGGGGCCGGCGGTGGCTACACCTTC
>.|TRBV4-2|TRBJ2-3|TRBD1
CASSQGQGGSDTQYF
TGTGCCAGCAGCCAAGGACAGGGGGGGTCGGATACGCAGTATTTT
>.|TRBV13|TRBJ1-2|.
CASSFRDRGAGYTF
TGTGCCAGCAGCTTTCGAGATAGGGGTGCTGGCTACACCTTC
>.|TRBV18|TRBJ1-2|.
CASSADMYYGYTF
TGTGCCAGCTCAGCCGACATGTACTATGGCTACACCTTC
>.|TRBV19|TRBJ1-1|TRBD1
CASSKTGGRDTEAFF
TGTGCCAGTAGTAAGACAGGGGGCAGGGACACTGAAGCTTTCTTT
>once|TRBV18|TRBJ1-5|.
CASSPAEHNQPQHF
TGTGCCAGCTCCCCGGCGGAACACAATCAGCCCCAGCATTTT
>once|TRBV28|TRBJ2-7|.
CASRSSYEQYF
TGTGCCAGCAGGAGCTCCTACGAGCAGTACTTC
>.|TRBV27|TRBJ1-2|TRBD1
CATSWALQGAYGYTF
TGTGCCACCTCCTGGGCCTTGCAGGGGGCCTATGGCTACACCTTC
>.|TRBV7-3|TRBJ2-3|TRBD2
CASSSSGGGTDTQYF
TGTGCCAGCAGCTCGAGCGGGGGTGGCACAGATACGCAGTATTTT
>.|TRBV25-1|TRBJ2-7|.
CASSRTIDSYEQYF
TGTGCCAGCAGCAGGACTATCGACTCCTACGAGCAGTACTTC
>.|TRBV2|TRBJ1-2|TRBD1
CASSPPPDRTNYGYTF
TGTGCCAGCAGCCCCCCCCCGGACAGGACTAACTATGGCTACACCTTC
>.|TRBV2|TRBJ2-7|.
CASSYQGFYEQYF
TGTGCCAGCAGTTACCAGGGGTTTTACGAGCAGTACTTC
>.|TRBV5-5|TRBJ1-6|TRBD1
CASSLSGTEDNSPLHF
TGTGCCAGCAGCTTGTCCGGGACAGAGGATAATTCACCCCTCCACTTT
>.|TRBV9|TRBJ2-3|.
CASTRDFPGHTDTQYF
TGTGCCAGCACCCGGGACTTCCCTGGGCACACAGATACGCAGTATTTT
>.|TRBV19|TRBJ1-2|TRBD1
CASAPGGLYGYTF
TGTGCCAGCGCTCCAGGGGGGCTCTATGGCTACACCTTC
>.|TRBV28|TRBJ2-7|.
CASSFLPLTRNLGYEQYF
TGTGCCAGCAGTTTCTTGCCACTTACCAGGAATTTGGGCTACGAGCAGTACTTC
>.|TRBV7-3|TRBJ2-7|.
CASSLTSDSGEQYF
TGTGCCAGCAGCTTAACGTCCGATTCGGGCGAGCAGTACTTC
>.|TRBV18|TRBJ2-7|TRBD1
CASSPLVDRAIYEQYF
TGTGCCAGCTCGCCCCTAGTGGACAGGGCCATCTACGAGCAGTACTTC
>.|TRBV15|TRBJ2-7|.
CATSRGGTPIEQYF
TGTGCCACCAGCAGAGGAGGAACACCGATCGAGCAGTACTTC
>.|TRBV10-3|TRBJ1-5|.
CAISVDRHNQPQHF
TGTGCCATCAGTGTCGACAGGCACAATCAGCCCCAGCATTTT
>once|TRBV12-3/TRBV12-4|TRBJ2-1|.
CASSFSSYNEQFF
TGTGCCAGCAGTTTTAGCAGCTACAATGAGCAGTTCTTC
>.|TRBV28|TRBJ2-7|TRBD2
CASSPSTSGRSQYF
TGTGCCAGCAGTCCGTCGACTAGCGGGAGATCCCAGTACTTC
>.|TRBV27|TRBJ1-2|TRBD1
CASRHPTGSGYTF
TGTGCCAGCAGACACCCGACAGGGTCTGGCTACACCTTC
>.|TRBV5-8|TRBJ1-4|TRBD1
CASSSRQGLGEKLFF
TGTGCCAGCAGCTCCCGACAGGGGCTAGGCGAAAAACTGTTTTTT